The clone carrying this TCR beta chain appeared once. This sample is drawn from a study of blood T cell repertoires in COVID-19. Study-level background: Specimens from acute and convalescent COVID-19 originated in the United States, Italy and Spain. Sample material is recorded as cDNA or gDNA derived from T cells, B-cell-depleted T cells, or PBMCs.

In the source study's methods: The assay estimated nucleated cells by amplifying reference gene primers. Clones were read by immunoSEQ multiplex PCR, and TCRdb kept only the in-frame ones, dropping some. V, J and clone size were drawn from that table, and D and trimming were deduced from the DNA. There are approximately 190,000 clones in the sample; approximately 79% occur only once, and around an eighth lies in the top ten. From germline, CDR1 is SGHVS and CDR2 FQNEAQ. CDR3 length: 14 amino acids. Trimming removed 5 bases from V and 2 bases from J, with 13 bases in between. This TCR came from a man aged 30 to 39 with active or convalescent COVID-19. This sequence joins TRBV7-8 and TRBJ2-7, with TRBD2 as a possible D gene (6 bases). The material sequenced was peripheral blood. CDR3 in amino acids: CASSDRDFAYEQYF. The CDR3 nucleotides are TGTGCCAGCAGCGACCGGGACTTCGCCTACGAGCAGTACTTC.